The 29 T cell receptor beta chains given below trace back to one sample, sequenced in a study of response to subunit inactivated influenza vaccine. Using its own MiXCR run on the RT-PCR reads, TCRdb lists one record per CDR3 protein. The table has approximately 700,000 distinct CDR3 sequences, about 15% seen once. Sequenced material: PBMCs from blood, taken around 15 days before vaccination. All receptors come from a man aged 50 to 59 who received an inactivated influenza vaccine.

The chain couples TRBV15 to TRBJ2-2; the D is unclear. The V gene lost 4 bases and the J gene lost 4 bases, with 7 bases spanning the gap. Germline V lookup: CDR1 LNHNV, CDR2 YYDKDF (reference sequence). The CDR3 extends over 13 amino acids. CDR3 DNA sequence: TGTGCCACCAGCACGAGAGCCACCGGGGAGCTGTTTTTT. It encodes CATSTRATGELFF.

The chain employs TRBV6-2 or TRBV6-3 and TRBJ2-1; unclear D gene. CDR1 and CDR2 from the germline V gene are MNHEY and SVGEGT. This CDR3 has 12 residues. The germline V and J ends were trimmed by 6 bases and 8 bases, with 11 bases remaining between them. The CDR3 DNA follows: TGTGCCAGCAGGGGAATGATCGATGAGCAGTTCTTC. Protein: CASRGMIDEQFF.

The CDR3 nucleotides read TGTGCCAGCAGCTTAGTGTGGACTAGTCTCAATGAGCAGTTCTTC. The encoded protein is CASSLVWTSLNEQFF. The V call is TRBV7-8, the J call TRBJ2-1; TRBD2 matches 7 bases. The CDR3 is made up of 15 amino acids. Germline CDR1 SGHVS, CDR2 FQNEAQ. The J segment lost 6 bases and the V segment lost 1 base, leaving 6 bases of the junction unmatched.

This clonotype was found a few times. V usage is TRBV4-3 and J usage is TRBJ1-1; no firm D call. V lost 0 bases, J lost 4 bases, and 6 bases lay in between. The CDR3 has 13 residues. Germline CDR1 is LGHNA and CDR2 is YSLEER. The DNA of the CDR3 is TGCGCCAGCAGCCAAGATAGGACCACTGAAGCTTTCTTT. As protein: CASSQDRTTEAFF.

The chain combines TRBV5-1 with TRBJ2-1; D may be TRBD1 or TRBD2 (6 bases each). Germline CDR1 is SGHRS and CDR2 is YFSETQ. The CDR3 contains 16 residues. The V and J ends lost 0 bases and 3 bases respectively, with 13 bases between them. The CDR3, as DNA: TGCGCCAGCAGCTTGGTCCGGGGGCGTTACTACAATGAGCAGTTCTTC. It is translated as CASSLVRGRYYNEQFF.

The chain carries TRBV9 and TRBJ2-1, with 10 bases aligning to TRBD2. This CDR3 has 16 amino acids. Unmatched junction bases numbered 7, after V lost 4 bases and J lost 3 bases. The germline gives CDR1 SGDLS, CDR2 YYNGEE. The CDR3 sequence is CASSPGAGGLYNEQFF. DNA of the CDR3: TGTGCCAGCAGCCCAGGAGCGGGAGGGCTCTACAATGAGCAGTTCTTC. Looking up the rest from reference TRBV9 and TRBJ2-1 gives the full variable domain: DSGVTQTPKHLITATGQRVTLRCSPRSGDLSVYWYQQSLDQGLQFLIQYYNGEERAKGNILERFSAQQFPDLHSELNLSSLELGDSALYFCASSPGAGGLYNEQFFGPGTRLTVL.

This clonotype has just a few counts. The rearrangement links TRBV29-1 to TRBJ2-3; 10 bases line up with TRBD2. The CDR3 loop spans 16 amino acids. Germline assignment: CDR1 SQVTM and CDR2 ANQGSEA. Trimming removed 5 bases from V and 2 bases from J; junction bases left unmatched: 10. CDR3 region: CSVTISGRIVTDTQYF. The CDR3 bases are TGCAGCGTTACCATTAGCGGGAGGATCGTCACAGATACGCAGTATTTT.

This chain joins TRBV27 and TRBJ1-1; TRBD1 is a possible D gene (5 bases). The CDR3 consists of 14 residues. Germline V gives CDR1 MNHEY, CDR2 SMNVEV (reference sequence). Deletions cut 6 bases from V and 2 bases from J, with 13 bases between. Here the CDR3 reads CASSLQDTNTEAFF. The CDR3 DNA reads TGTGCCAGCAGCCTACAGGATACTAACACTGAAGCTTTCTTT.

There are a few counts of this clonotype. It is unclear where the CDR3 begins or ends on the DNA, so no DNA is shown, and the CDR3 is as TCRdb lists it. The chain couples TRBV12-3 or TRBV12-4 to TRBJ1-1. The CDR3 numbers 13 amino acids, ends counted. The CDR3 spells CASSLVMGTEAFF.

A few counts support this clonotype. The gene calls are TRBV11-1 and TRBJ2-1, with TRBD1 matching 7 bases. Germline loops: CDR1 SGHAT, CDR2 FQDESV (reference sequence). V dropped 4 bases and J dropped 0; count of bases not matched to a gene: 12. The CDR3 spans 18 residues. Here the CDR3 DNA reads TGTGCCAGCAGCTCCACACCAGGGGGAAGAAGCTCCTACAATGAGCAGTTCTTC. Translating gives CASSSTPGGRSSYNEQFF.

V gene TRBV6-1 combines with J gene TRBJ2-5; D gene uncertain. This CDR3 contains 13 residues. V shed 5 bases and J shed 5 bases, with 12 bases lying between them. The germline V gene encodes CDR1 MNHNS and CDR2 SASEGT. In DNA, the CDR3 is TGTGCCAGCAGTAAAGACTGGCGGGAGACCCAGTACTTC. Translation: CASSKDWRETQYF.

This clonotype has only one observation. The chain recombines TRBV29-1 with TRBJ2-5, with 7 bases fitting TRBD2. CDR3 size: 15 residues. The germline CDR1 and CDR2 sequences are SQVTM and ANQGSEA. V lost 7 bases, J lost 1 base, and 12 bases stayed unmatched. DNA of the CDR3: TGCAGCGGGAGACGCGGGACTACTATCCAAGAGACCCAGTACTTC. Translated: CSGRRGTTIQETQYF. Supplemented by reference TRBV29-1 and TRBJ2-5, the full variable domain reads SAVISQKPSRDICQRGTSLTIQCQVDSQVTMMFWYRQQPGQSLTLIATANQGSEATYESGFVIDKFPISRPNLTFSTLTVSNMSPEDSSIYLCSGRRGTTIQETQYFGPGTRLLVL.

The chain couples TRBV4-3 to TRBJ2-3; a possible D gene is TRBD2 (5 bases). The germline V gene encodes CDR1 LGHNA and CDR2 YSLEER. CDR3 length: 17 amino acids. Trimming cost V 0 bases and J 2 bases, with 15 bases left between them. The CDR3 here is CASSQDPPGRPTDTQYF. The CDR3 nucleotides read TGCGCCAGCAGCCAAGATCCACCGGGAAGGCCCACAGATACGCAGTATTTT.

This chain connects TRBV4-3 to TRBJ1-1; TRBD1 might be the D (6 bases). The V and J ends lost 0 bases and 4 bases respectively, with 15 bases between them. CDR1 is LGHNA, CDR2 YSLEER, per germline. The CDR3 sequence is 16 residues long. CDR3 loop: CASSQDVGGSSTEAFF. DNA for the CDR3: TGCGCCAGCAGCCAAGATGTTGGGGGCAGTAGCACTGAAGCTTTCTTT.

The rearrangement links TRBV5-1 to TRBJ2-7; 9 positions agree with TRBD2. J lost 4 bases, V lost 6 bases, and 11 bases had no gene match. The CDR3 extends over 15 amino acids. Germline CDR1 reads SGHRS; CDR2 reads YFSETQ. The CDR3 sequence is CASTPVAGAGYEQYF. For the CDR3, the DNA is TGCGCCAGCACCCCCGTAGCGGGAGCGGGTTACGAGCAGTACTTC.

V gene TRBV6-5 combines with J gene TRBJ1-2, with a tentative D call TRBD1 (5 bases). The V end lost 0 bases, the J end lost 2 bases, and 10 bases lay between the germline ends. The CDR3 sequence is 15 residues long. Germline CDR1 reads MNHEY; CDR2 reads SVGAGI. Here the CDR3 reads CASSYSNKGNYGYTF. The CDR3 bases are TGTGCCAGCAGTTACTCGAATAAGGGGAACTATGGCTACACCTTC.

The table lists this clonotype with many counts. The V and J genes are TRBV27 and TRBJ1-4, with D perhaps TRBD1 (6 bases). V was clipped by 8 bases and J by 10 bases, with 23 bases between them. This CDR3 region has 15 residues. Germline loops: CDR1 MNHEY, CDR2 SMNVEV (reference sequence). The CDR3 loop is CASAPGGGQRRKLFF. CDR3 in DNA: TGTGCCAGCGCCCCCGGGGGGGGACAAAGAAGAAAACTGTTTTTT. Full variable domain (missing parts from reference TRBV27 and TRBJ1-4): EAQVTQNPRYLITVTGKKLTVTCSQNMNHEYMSWYRQDPGLGLRQIYYSMNVEVTDKGDVPEGYKVSRKEKRNFPLILESPSPNQTSLYFCASAPGGGQRRKLFFGSGTQLSVL.

This clonotype turned up a few times. This chain uses TRBV12-3 or TRBV12-4 with TRBJ2-5, with a weak D call TRBD1 (6 bases). CDR3 length: 17 amino acids. With 5 bases removed from V and 1 base from J, the gap between germline ends came to 20 bases. CDR3 region: CASSPRHGQPTQETQYF. As DNA, the CDR3 is TGTGCCAGCAGTCCGAGACACGGACAGCCTACCCAAGAGACCCAGTACTTC.

This clonotype was counted between two and nine times. The chain employs TRBV7-2 and TRBJ2-7; TRBD2 is a possible D gene (6 bases). CDR1 is SGHTA, CDR2 FQGNSA, per germline. Between the trimmed V and J ends, which lost 1 base and 3 bases, there was a span of 13 bases. This CDR3 comprises 15 residues. Here the CDR3 reads CASSLGSGPFYEQYF. The CDR3 nucleotides read TGTGCCAGCAGCTTAGGAAGCGGGCCTTTCTACGAGCAGTACTTC.

The rearrangement uses TRBV7-8 and TRBJ2-7; D is ambiguous. This CDR3 is built from 16 residues. Germline CDR1 is SGHVS and CDR2 is FQNEAQ. Trimming removed 1 base from V and 0 bases from J, with 13 bases in between. In DNA, the CDR3 is TGTGCCAGCAGCTTAGTCCGGATTCCAAGCTCCTACGAGCAGTACTTC. It codes for CASSLVRIPSSYEQYF.

Comment on this clonotype: The junction differs from germline at one of its ends, possibly a read error. J is TRBJ1-2 and V is TRBV7-9, with no clear D. The CDR3 contains 14 residues. Germline CDR1 SEHNR, CDR2 FQNEAQ (reference sequence). The DNA of the CDR3 is TGTGCCAGCAGCTTAGACGCAGGCAGTCATGGGTACACCTTC. As protein: CASSLDAGSHGYTF.

The chain recombines TRBV5-1 with TRBJ2-7; TRBD1 aligns across 9 bases. CDR1 is SGHRS and CDR2 is YFSETQ in the germline V gene. The CDR3 loop spans 15 amino acids. Trimming took 0 bases from V and 3 from J; bases not matched to a gene: 4. The CDR3 DNA reads TGCGCCAGCAGCTTGGTTGAGACAGGGGGCTACGAGCAGTACTTC. It translates to CASSLVETGGYEQYF.

For this clonotype: This may be a read error: a much more frequent sequence differs by one nucleotide. The V gene is TRBV2, the J gene TRBJ2-1, with D unresolved. The V gene lost 6 bases and the J gene lost 10 bases, with 13 bases spanning the gap. Germline loops: CDR1 SNHLY, CDR2 FYNNEI. CDR3 length: 12 residues. CDR3 sequence (DNA): TGTGCCAGCAGCTCATTGACGAGGGAGCAGTTCTTC. This sequence encodes CASSSLTREQFF.

This rearrangement joins TRBV5-6 to TRBJ1-5; 7 positions match TRBD1. The CDR3 has 15 amino acids. With 1 base clipped from V and 3 bases from J, the junction kept 4 bases outside the gene matches. Germline V gene data show CDR1 as SGHDT and CDR2 as YYEEEE. The CDR3 loop reads CASSLWDRNNQPQHF. DNA for the CDR3: TGTGCCAGCAGCTTGTGGGACAGAAACAATCAGCCCCAGCATTTT.

This clonotype was seen a few times. The chain recombines TRBV5-6 with TRBJ2-2; D is possibly TRBD2 (5 bases). V lost 4 bases to trimming and J lost 1 base, with 14 bases between them. The V gene's germline CDR1 is SGHDT and CDR2 YYEEEE. The CDR3 spans 16 residues. This CDR3 is CASSGTGLMNTGELFF. DNA for the CDR3: TGTGCCAGCAGCGGAACTGGACTGATGAACACCGGGGAGCTGTTTTTT.

This chain links TRBV7-2 with TRBJ2-3; 10 bases match TRBD1. Germline V gene lookup returns CDR1 SGHTA and CDR2 FQGNSA. With V trimmed by 4 bases and J by 3 bases, 4 bases remained unmatched. The CDR3 runs to 15 residues. Here the CDR3 DNA reads TGTGCCAGCAGCTCCTGGGACAGGGGTACAGATACGCAGTATTTT. Translation gives CASSSWDRGTDTQYF.

This clonotype has just a few counts. This rearrangement joins TRBV20-1 to TRBJ1-4; D remains unclear. Looked up from germline, CDR1 is DFQATT and CDR2 is SNEGSKA (reference sequence). The CDR3 covers 12 residues. V was pared by 6 bases and J by 8 bases, with 13 bases between. The CDR3 region has the DNA TGCAGTGCGATCGACCAAAGGGAAAAACTGTTTTTT. This codes for CSAIDQREKLFF.

The chain carries TRBV5-1 and TRBJ2-3; no clear D. The CDR3 length is 15 residues. Deletions cut 1 base from V and 4 bases from J, with 13 bases between. The germline CDR1 and CDR2 sequences are SGHRS and YFSETQ. CDR3 amino acids: CASSLSGKSSDTQYF. CDR3 DNA sequence: TGCGCCAGCAGCTTGAGTGGCAAAAGTTCAGATACGCAGTATTTT.

This clonotype was recorded a few times. The V and J genes are TRBV28 and TRBJ1-5; D gene ambiguous. V gave up 1 base and J gave up 6 bases, with 4 bases separating them. Germline V gene lookup returns CDR1 MDHEN and CDR2 SYDVKM. This CDR3 region has 12 residues. In nucleotides, the CDR3 is TGTGCCAGCAGTTTATTCTTTCAGCCCCAGCATTTT. Amino acids: CASSLFFQPQHF.